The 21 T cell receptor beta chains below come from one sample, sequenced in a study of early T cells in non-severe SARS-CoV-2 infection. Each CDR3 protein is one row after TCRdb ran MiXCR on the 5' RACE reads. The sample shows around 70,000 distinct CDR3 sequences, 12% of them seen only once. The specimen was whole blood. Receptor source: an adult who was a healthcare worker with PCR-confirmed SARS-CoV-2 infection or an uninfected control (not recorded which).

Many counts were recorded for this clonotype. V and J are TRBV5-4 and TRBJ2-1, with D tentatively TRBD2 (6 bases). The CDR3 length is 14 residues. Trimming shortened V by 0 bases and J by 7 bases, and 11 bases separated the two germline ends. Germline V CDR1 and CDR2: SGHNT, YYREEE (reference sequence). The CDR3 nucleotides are TGTGCCAGCAGCTTGGCGCTAGCGAGAAATGAGCAGTTCTTC. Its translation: CASSLALARNEQFF.

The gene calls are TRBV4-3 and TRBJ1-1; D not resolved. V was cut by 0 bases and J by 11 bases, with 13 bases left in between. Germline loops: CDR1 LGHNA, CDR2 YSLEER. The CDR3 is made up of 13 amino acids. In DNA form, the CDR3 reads TGCGCCAGCAGCCAAGATATGGGGAGCCCGGCTTTCTTT. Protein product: CASSQDMGSPAFF.

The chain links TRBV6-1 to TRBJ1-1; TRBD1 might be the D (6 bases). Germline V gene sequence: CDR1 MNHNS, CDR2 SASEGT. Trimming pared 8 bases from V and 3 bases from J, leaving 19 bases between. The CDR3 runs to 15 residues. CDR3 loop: CASVKLPTGDTEAFF. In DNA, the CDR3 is TGTGCCAGCGTCAAGCTCCCGACAGGAGACACTGAAGCTTTCTTT.

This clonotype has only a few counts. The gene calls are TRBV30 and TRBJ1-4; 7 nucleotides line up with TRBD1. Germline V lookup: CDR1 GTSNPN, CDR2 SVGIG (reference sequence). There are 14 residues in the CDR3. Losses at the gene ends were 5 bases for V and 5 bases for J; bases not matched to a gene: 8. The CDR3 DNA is TGTGCCTGGTCCGCAGGGACAGTAAATGAAAAACTGTTTTTT. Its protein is CAWSAGTVNEKLFF.

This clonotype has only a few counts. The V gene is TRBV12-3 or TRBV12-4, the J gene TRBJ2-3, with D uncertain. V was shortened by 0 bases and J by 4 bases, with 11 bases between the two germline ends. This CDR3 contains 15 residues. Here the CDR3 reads CASSLALGPADTQYF. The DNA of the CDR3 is TGTGCCAGCAGTTTAGCCCTAGGACCCGCAGATACGCAGTATTTT.

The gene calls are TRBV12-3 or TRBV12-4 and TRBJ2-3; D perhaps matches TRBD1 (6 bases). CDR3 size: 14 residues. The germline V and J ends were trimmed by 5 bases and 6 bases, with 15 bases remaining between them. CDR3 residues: CASSQGSRGDTQYF. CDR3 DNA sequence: TGTGCCAGCAGTCAAGGTTCGAGGGGGGATACGCAGTATTTT.

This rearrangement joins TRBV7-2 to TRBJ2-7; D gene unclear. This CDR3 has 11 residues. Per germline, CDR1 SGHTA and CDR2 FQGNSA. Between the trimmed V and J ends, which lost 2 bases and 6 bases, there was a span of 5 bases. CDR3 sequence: CASSLPGEQYF. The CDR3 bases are TGTGCCAGCAGCTTACCTGGCGAGCAGTACTTC.

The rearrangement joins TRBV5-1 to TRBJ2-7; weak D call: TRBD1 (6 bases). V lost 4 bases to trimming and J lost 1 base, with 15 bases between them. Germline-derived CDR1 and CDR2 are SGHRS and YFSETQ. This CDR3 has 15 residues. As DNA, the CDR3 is TGCGCCAGCAGCGGAGGACAGTCCTCTTCCTACGAGCAGTACTTC. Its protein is CASSGGQSSSYEQYF.

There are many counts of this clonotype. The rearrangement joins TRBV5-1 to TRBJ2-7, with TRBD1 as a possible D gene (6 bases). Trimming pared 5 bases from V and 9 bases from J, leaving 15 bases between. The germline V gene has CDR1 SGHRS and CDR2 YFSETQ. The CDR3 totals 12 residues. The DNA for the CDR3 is TGCGCCAGCAGAACGACAGGCGGAAGGCAGTACTTC. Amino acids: CASRTTGGRQYF.

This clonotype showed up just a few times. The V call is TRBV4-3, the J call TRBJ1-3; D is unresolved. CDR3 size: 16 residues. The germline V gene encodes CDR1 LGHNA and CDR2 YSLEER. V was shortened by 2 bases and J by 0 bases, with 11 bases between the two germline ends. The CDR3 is CASSQTAGSSGNTIYF. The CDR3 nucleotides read TGCGCCAGCAGCCAAACTGCGGGAAGCTCTGGAAACACCATATATTTT.

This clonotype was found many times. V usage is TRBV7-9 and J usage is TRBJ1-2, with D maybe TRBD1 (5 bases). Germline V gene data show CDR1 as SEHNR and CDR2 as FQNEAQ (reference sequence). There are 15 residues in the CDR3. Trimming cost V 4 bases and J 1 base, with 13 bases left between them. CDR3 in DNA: TGTGCCAGCAGCTCGATCCAGGGAGGTAACTATGGCTACACCTTC. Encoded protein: CASSSIQGGNYGYTF.

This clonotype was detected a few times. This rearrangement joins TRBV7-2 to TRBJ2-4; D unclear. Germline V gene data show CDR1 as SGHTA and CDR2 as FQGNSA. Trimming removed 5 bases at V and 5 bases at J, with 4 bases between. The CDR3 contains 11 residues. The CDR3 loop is CASSLENIQYF. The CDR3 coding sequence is TGTGCCAGCAGCCTAGAAAACATTCAGTACTTC.

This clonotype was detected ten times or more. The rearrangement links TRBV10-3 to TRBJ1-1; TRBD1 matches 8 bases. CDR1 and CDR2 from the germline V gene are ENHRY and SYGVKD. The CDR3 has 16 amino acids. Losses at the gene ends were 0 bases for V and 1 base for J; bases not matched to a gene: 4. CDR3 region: CAISESRGTGNTEAFF. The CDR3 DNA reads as TGTGCCATCAGTGAGTCTAGGGGGACAGGGAACACTGAAGCTTTCTTT.

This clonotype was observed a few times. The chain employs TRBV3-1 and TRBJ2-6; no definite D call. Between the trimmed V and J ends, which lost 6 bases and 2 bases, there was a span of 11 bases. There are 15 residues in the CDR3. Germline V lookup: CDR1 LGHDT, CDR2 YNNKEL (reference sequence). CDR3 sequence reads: CASSLEVAGANVLTF. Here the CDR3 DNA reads TGTGCCAGCAGTCTAGAGGTTGCTGGGGCCAACGTCCTGACTTTC. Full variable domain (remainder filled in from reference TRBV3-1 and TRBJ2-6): DTAVSQTPKYLVTQMGNDKSIKCEQNLGHDTMYWYKQDSKKFLKIMFSYNNKELIINETVPNRFSPKSPDKAHLNLHINSLELGDSAVYFCASSLEVAGANVLTFGAGSRLTVL.

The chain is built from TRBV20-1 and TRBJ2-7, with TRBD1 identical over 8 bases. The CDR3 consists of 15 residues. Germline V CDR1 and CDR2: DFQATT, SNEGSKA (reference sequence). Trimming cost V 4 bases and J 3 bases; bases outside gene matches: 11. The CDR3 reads CSANHRRGPDYEQYF. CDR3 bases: TGCAGTGCTAACCACCGCAGGGGGCCCGACTACGAGCAGTACTTC.

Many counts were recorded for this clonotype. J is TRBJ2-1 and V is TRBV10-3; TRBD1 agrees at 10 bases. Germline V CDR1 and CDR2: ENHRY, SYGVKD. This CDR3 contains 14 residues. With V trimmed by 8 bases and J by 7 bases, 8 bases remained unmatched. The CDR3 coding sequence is TGTGCCATCCGGGACAGGGGAACAGAGAATGAGCAGTTCTTC. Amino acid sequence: CAIRDRGTENEQFF.

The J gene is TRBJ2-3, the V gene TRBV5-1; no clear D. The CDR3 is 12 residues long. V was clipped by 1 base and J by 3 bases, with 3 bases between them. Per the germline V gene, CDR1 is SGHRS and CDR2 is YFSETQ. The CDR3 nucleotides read TGCGCCAGCAGCTTGCTAACAGATACGCAGTATTTT. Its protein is CASSLLTDTQYF.

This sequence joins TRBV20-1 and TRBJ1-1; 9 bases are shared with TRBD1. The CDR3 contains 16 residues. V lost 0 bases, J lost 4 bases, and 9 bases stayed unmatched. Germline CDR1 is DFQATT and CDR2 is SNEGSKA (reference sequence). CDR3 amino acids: CSARDAGTGLSTEAFF. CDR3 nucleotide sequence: TGCAGTGCTAGAGATGCCGGGACAGGGTTGAGCACTGAAGCTTTCTTT.

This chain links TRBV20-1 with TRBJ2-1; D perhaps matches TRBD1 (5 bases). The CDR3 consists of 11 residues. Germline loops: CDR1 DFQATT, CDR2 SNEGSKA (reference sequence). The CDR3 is CSAARANEQFF. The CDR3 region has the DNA TGCAGCGCGGCCAGGGCCAATGAGCAGTTCTTC.

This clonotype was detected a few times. This CDR3 is CASSLTGLANNEQFF. The CDR3 region has the DNA TGTGCCAGCAGCTTGACAGGACTAGCGAACAATGAGCAGTTCTTC. The J gene is TRBJ2-1, the V gene TRBV7-3, with 9 nucleotides matching TRBD2. The germline gives CDR1 SGHTA, CDR2 FQGTGA. Trimming cost V 3 bases and J 5 bases; bases outside gene matches: 5. This CDR3 comprises 15 residues.

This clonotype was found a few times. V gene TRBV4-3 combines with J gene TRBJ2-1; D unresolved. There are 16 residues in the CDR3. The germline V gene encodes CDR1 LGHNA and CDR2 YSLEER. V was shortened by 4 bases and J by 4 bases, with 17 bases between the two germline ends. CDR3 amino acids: CASSRTWANLYNEQFF. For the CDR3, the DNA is TGCGCCAGCAGCCGAACTTGGGCGAACTTATACAATGAGCAGTTCTTC.